What follows describes a single TCR beta chain. Its target is unknown. Germline values: CDR1 SGHNT, CDR2 YYREEE (reference sequence). Trimming left V 4 bases short and J 1 base short, with 11 bases between. The CDR3 totals 14 residues. The data originate from a study of T cell responses to AZD1222 COVID-19 vaccine. Generated by immunoSEQ multiplex PCR, the TCRdb table keeps only in-frame clones and is missing some. This sample yields 90,000 to 110,000 clones, of which 88% are seen a single time; more than 9% belongs to the top ten. Whole-study findings and limits: Baseline seropositives among AZD1222 recipients totaled only 5 or 6.

The receptor was isolated from an adult in good health. The sample consisted of peripheral blood, taken on day 0 of AZD1222 vaccination. V gene TRBV5-4 combines with J gene TRBJ1-1; D uncertain. In nucleotides, the CDR3 is TGTGCCAGCAGCATCAGATACCGGAACACTGAAGCTTTCTTT. Protein product: CASSIRYRNTEAFF.